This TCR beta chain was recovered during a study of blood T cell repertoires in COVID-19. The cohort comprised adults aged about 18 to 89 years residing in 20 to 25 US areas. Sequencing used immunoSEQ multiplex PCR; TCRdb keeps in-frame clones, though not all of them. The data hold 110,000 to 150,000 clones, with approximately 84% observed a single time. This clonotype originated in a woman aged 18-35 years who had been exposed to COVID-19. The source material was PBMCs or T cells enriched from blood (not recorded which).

CDR3 sequence reads: CASSGGRVTGELFF. Here the CDR3 DNA reads TGTGCCAGTAGTGGCGGGAGGGTCACCGGGGAGCTGTTTTTT. This chain joins TRBV19 and TRBJ2-2, with 9 bases fitting TRBD2. Germline lookup yields CDR1 LNHDA and CDR2 SQIVND (reference sequence). The length of the CDR3 is 14 residues. After removal of 5 bases from V and 4 bases from J, the junction contained 2 bases not matched to a gene.